Listed here are 6 T cell receptor beta chains from one sample, sequenced in a study of T cell responses to AZD1222 COVID-19 vaccine. Measured with immunoSEQ multiplex PCR; TCRdb has only the in-frame clones, and not every one. The sample holds 90,000 to 120,000 clones, about 85% seen once. The sequencing here drew on peripheral blood, taken on day 0 of AZD1222 vaccination. These receptors were taken from an adult in good health.

The CDR3, as DNA: TGCGCCAGCAGCCAAGAGACAGACTATAATTCACCCCTCCACTTT. It yields the protein CASSQETDYNSPLHF. The chain joins TRBV4-3 to TRBJ1-6, with a tentative D call TRBD1 (5 bases). CDR1 and CDR2 from the germline V gene are LGHNA and YSLEER. CDR3 length equals 15 residues. V gave up 0 bases and J gave up 3 bases, with 6 bases separating them.

The J gene is TRBJ2-3, the V gene TRBV5-4; 13 positions agree with TRBD2. J lost 10 bases, V lost 4 bases, and 15 bases had no gene match. The CDR3 runs to 17 residues. Looked up from germline, CDR1 is SGHNT and CDR2 is YYREEE (reference sequence). The CDR3 DNA is TGTGCCAGCAGCCCCGGACTAGCGGGAGCCAGTAGATATTCGCAGTATTTT. Its protein product is CASSPGLAGASRYSQYF.

V and J are TRBV6-2 or TRBV6-3 and TRBJ2-1, with D perhaps assigned TRBD1 or TRBD2 (5 bases each). Trimming took off 6 bases at V and 6 bases at J, with 15 bases between the two ends. The CDR3 contains 14 residues. Germline V gives CDR1 MNHEY, CDR2 SVGEGT. CDR3 sequence: CASSHGTFPNEQFF. CDR3 coding DNA: TGTGCCAGCAGCCACGGGACCTTCCCCAATGAGCAGTTCTTC.

The chain links TRBV11-2 to TRBJ2-5; D perhaps matches TRBD2 (5 bases). V was shortened by 1 base and J by 10 bases, with 10 bases between the two germline ends. The CDR3 consists of 12 residues. Germline V gene lookup returns CDR1 SGHAT and CDR2 FQNNGV. In DNA, the CDR3 is TGTGCCAGCAGCTTAGTTCGGGATATCCAGTACTTC. Translating gives CASSLVRDIQYF.

This chain connects TRBV10-3 to TRBJ1-1; 9 positions match TRBD1. V lost 4 bases to trimming and J lost 4 bases; unmatched junction nucleotides: 1. Germline CDR1 ENHRY, CDR2 SYGVKD. The CDR3 spans 13 residues. The CDR3 reads CAISGTGVTEAFF. The DNA of the CDR3 is TGTGCCATCAGTGGGACAGGGGTCACTGAAGCTTTCTTT.

CDR3 nucleotides: TGCGCCAGCAGCTACCTAGCGGGAGCCTCCTACAATGAGCAGTTCTTC. Its translation is CASSYLAGASYNEQFF. This rearrangement joins TRBV5-1 to TRBJ2-1; 10 bases are shared with TRBD2. The CDR3 length is 16 residues. Germline V gene lookup returns CDR1 SGHRS and CDR2 YFSETQ. V lost 3 bases to trimming and J lost 0 bases; unmatched junction nucleotides: 3.